A selection of T cell receptor beta chains follows, all from one sample in a study of circulating CD8 cells and anti-PD-1 response in melanoma. TCRdb re-called the reads with MiXCR, one entry per CDR3 protein. This sample has over a thousand distinct CDR3 sequences, with approximately 8.8% found just once. The source material was CD8+ T cells from PBMCs, sampled at baseline or after one month of anti-PD-1 therapy (not recorded which). Receptors originate from a human donor with melanoma. The CDR3 runs from the conserved cysteine through the conserved F or W. Each record gives: V gene, D gene, J gene, clone size, CDR3 DNA, CDR3 protein. D genes are given only for firm matches. Rows give clone size only sometimes, using once, few, many, or a class for an expanded clone.

V gene: TRBV19; D gene: NA; J gene: TRBJ1-1; clone size: large; CDR3 DNA: TGTGCCAGTAGTATAGTTGGGACGGCGAACACTGAAGCTTTCTTT; CDR3 protein: CASSIVGTANTEAFF
V gene: TRBV21-1; D gene: NA; J gene: TRBJ2-3; clone size: medium-sized; CDR3 DNA: TGTGCCAGCAGTACGGGAATGGACACAGATACGCAGTATTTT; CDR3 protein: CASSTGMDTDTQYF
V gene: TRBV2; D gene: NA; J gene: TRBJ2-1; clone size: medium-sized; CDR3 DNA: TGTGCCAGGGGCGGTGCGGCGGGGGCAAACAATGAGCAGTTCTTC; CDR3 protein: CARGGAAGANNEQFF
V gene: TRBV2; D gene: TRBD1; J gene: TRBJ1-4; clone size: large; CDR3 DNA: TGTGCCAGCAGTGAAGTCAGGGGGGAAGAAAAACTGTTTTTT; CDR3 protein: CASSEVRGEEKLFF
V gene: TRBV2; D gene: NA; J gene: TRBJ2-3; clone size: medium-sized; CDR3 DNA: TGTGCCAGCAGTATTTGGAGGGACGATACGCAGTATTTT; CDR3 protein: CASSIWRDDTQYF
V gene: TRBV4-1; D gene: NA; J gene: TRBJ2-7; clone size: medium-sized; CDR3 DNA: TGCGCCAGCAGCCTTGGCCAGGAAAACTCCTACGAGCAGTACTTC; CDR3 protein: CASSLGQENSYEQYF
V gene: TRBV2; D gene: TRBD2; J gene: TRBJ2-7; clone size: large; CDR3 DNA: TGTGCCAGCAGGGACAGCGGGGGGGCCTCCTACGAGCAGTACTTC; CDR3 protein: CASRDSGGASYEQYF
V gene: TRBV6-5; D gene: NA; J gene: TRBJ1-5; clone size: large; CDR3 DNA: TGTGCCAGCAGTTACTCTTGGGGAAGCAATCAGCCCCAGCATTTT; CDR3 protein: CASSYSWGSNQPQHF
V gene: TRBV2; D gene: NA; J gene: TRBJ1-1; clone size: large; CDR3 DNA: TGTGCTGCGCTTAAGGTTACTGAAGCTTTCTTT; CDR3 protein: CAALKVTEAFF
V gene: TRBV9; D gene: NA; J gene: TRBJ2-2; clone size: large; CDR3 DNA: TGTGCCAGCAGCGTATTGCCGACCGGGGAGCTGTTTTTT; CDR3 protein: CASSVLPTGELFF
V gene: TRBV5-4; D gene: NA; J gene: TRBJ2-7; clone size: large; CDR3 DNA: TGTGCCAGCAGCCAAGGCCCCTCGGGGTCCTACGAGCAGTACTTC; CDR3 protein: CASSQGPSGSYEQYF
V gene: TRBV20-1; D gene: TRBD1; J gene: TRBJ2-7; clone size: medium-sized; CDR3 DNA: TGCAGTGCCAGACAGGGGTCGGCCTACGAGCAGTACTTC; CDR3 protein: CSARQGSAYEQYF
V gene: TRBV27; D gene: NA; J gene: TRBJ1-5; clone size: large; CDR3 DNA: TGTGCCAGCAGTAGGGGACCCCATCAGCCCCAGCATTTT; CDR3 protein: CASSRGPHQPQHF
V gene: TRBV4-1; D gene: NA; J gene: TRBJ1-1; clone size: medium-sized; CDR3 DNA: TGCGCCAGCAGCCTTGGGGACACTGAAGCTTTCTTT; CDR3 protein: CASSLGDTEAFF
V gene: TRBV27; D gene: NA; J gene: TRBJ2-3; clone size: medium-sized; CDR3 DNA: TGTGCCAGCAGCCGCTCGGTATATAGCACAGATACGCAGTATTTT; CDR3 protein: CASSRSVYSTDTQYF
V gene: TRBV24-1; D gene: NA; J gene: TRBJ2-3; clone size: large; CDR3 DNA: TGTGCCACCAGTGGTCCACAGGGCACAGATACGCAGTATTTT; CDR3 protein: CATSGPQGTDTQYF
V gene: TRBV14; D gene: NA; J gene: TRBJ2-5; clone size: large; CDR3 DNA: TGTGCCAGCAGCCAAGAGGACGTACAAGAGACCCAGTACTTC; CDR3 protein: CASSQEDVQETQYF
V gene: TRBV2; D gene: TRBD2; J gene: TRBJ2-5; clone size: medium-sized; CDR3 DNA: TGTGCCAGCAGTGAAGCGCTTGAACTAGCGGGGATAGAGACCCAGTACTTC; CDR3 protein: CASSEALELAGIETQYF
V gene: TRBV27; D gene: NA; J gene: TRBJ1-1; clone size: large; CDR3 DNA: TGTGCCAGCAGTTGGTCAGAGAACACTGAAGCTTTCTTT; CDR3 protein: CASSWSENTEAFF
V gene: TRBV19; D gene: NA; J gene: TRBJ2-1; clone size: large; CDR3 DNA: TGTGCCAGTAGCATCAGGATCCTCAGGAATGAGCAGTTCTTC; CDR3 protein: CASSIRILRNEQFF
V gene: TRBV2; D gene: NA; J gene: TRBJ2-7; clone size: large; CDR3 DNA: TGTGCCAGCAGTGAAAATCCGGGCCTATCCTACGAGCAGTACTTC; CDR3 protein: CASSENPGLSYEQYF
V gene: TRBV27; D gene: NA; J gene: TRBJ2-1; clone size: medium-sized; CDR3 DNA: TGTGCCAGCACGAACACCGGGACCGAAGGGTACAATGAGCAGTTCTTC; CDR3 protein: CASTNTGTEGYNEQFF
V gene: TRBV27; D gene: NA; J gene: TRBJ1-1; clone size: medium-sized; CDR3 DNA: TGTGCCAGCAGTTTAGACAGACTGAACACTGAAGCTTTCTTT; CDR3 protein: CASSLDRLNTEAFF
V gene: TRBV7-2; D gene: TRBD2; J gene: TRBJ2-6; clone size: medium-sized; CDR3 DNA: TGTGCCAGCAGCCTGGGACTAGCGGTTTACTCTGGGGCCAACGTCCTGACTTTC; CDR3 protein: CASSLGLAVYSGANVLTF
V gene: TRBV12-5; D gene: NA; J gene: TRBJ2-7; clone size: medium-sized; CDR3 DNA: TGTGCTAGTGGCCCAGGGGGAGGGACCTACGAGCAGTACTTC; CDR3 protein: CASGPGGGTYEQYF
V gene: TRBV12-3/TRBV12-4; D gene: NA; J gene: TRBJ2-7; clone size: medium-sized; CDR3 DNA: TGTGCCAGCAGTTTCGAGGGCCCGTACGAGCAGTACTTC; CDR3 protein: CASSFEGPYEQYF
V gene: TRBV28; D gene: NA; J gene: TRBJ1-1; clone size: once; CDR3 DNA: TGTGCCAGCAGTGATGCCGGGACGGCCTACACTGAAGCTTTCTTT; CDR3 protein: CASSDAGTAYTEAFF
V gene: TRBV27; D gene: NA; J gene: TRBJ2-6; clone size: medium-sized; CDR3 DNA: TGTGCCAGCAGTCCAACTCTAACCGGGGCCAACGTCCTGACTTTC; CDR3 protein: CASSPTLTGANVLTF
V gene: TRBV19; D gene: NA; J gene: TRBJ2-7; clone size: medium-sized; CDR3 DNA: TGTGCCAGTAGTATTGTGGGGGGCTACGAGCAGTACTTC; CDR3 protein: CASSIVGGYEQYF
V gene: TRBV14; D gene: TRBD2; J gene: TRBJ2-7; clone size: large; CDR3 DNA: TGTGCCAGCAGCCAAGATGGGGGGGTCGGCTACGAGCAGTACTTC; CDR3 protein: CASSQDGGVGYEQYF
V gene: TRBV19; D gene: NA; J gene: TRBJ1-1; clone size: large; CDR3 DNA: TGTGCCAGTAGTATAGATCTGAACACTGAAGCTTTCTTT; CDR3 protein: CASSIDLNTEAFF
V gene: TRBV20-1; D gene: TRBD2; J gene: TRBJ2-5; clone size: large; CDR3 DNA: TGCAGTGCTAGAGACCCTGGCGGGAGGACCCAGTACTTC; CDR3 protein: CSARDPGGRTQYF
V gene: TRBV20-1; D gene: NA; J gene: TRBJ1-2; clone size: large; CDR3 DNA: TGCAGTGCTAGAGATGTGACCGAGAACTATGGCTACACCTTC; CDR3 protein: CSARDVTENYGYTF
V gene: TRBV5-4; D gene: TRBD2; J gene: TRBJ2-5; clone size: NA; CDR3 DNA: TGTGCCAGCAGCTCCGGACTAGCGGAAGAGACCCAGTACTTC; CDR3 protein: CASSSGLAEETQYF
V gene: TRBV7-8; D gene: TRBD2; J gene: TRBJ2-5; clone size: large; CDR3 DNA: TGTGCCAGCAGCTTAGGACTAGCGGTGAACCAAGAGACCCAGTACTTC; CDR3 protein: CASSLGLAVNQETQYF
V gene: TRBV7-2; D gene: NA; J gene: TRBJ2-7; clone size: large; CDR3 DNA: TGTGCCAGCAGCTTGACGGGGCCCGAGCAGTACTTC; CDR3 protein: CASSLTGPEQYF
V gene: TRBV3-1; D gene: NA; J gene: TRBJ1-2; clone size: NA; CDR3 DNA: TGTGCCAGCAGCCCCCAGGGGTATGGCTACACCTTC; CDR3 protein: CASSPQGYGYTF
V gene: TRBV4-2; D gene: TRBD1; J gene: TRBJ2-5; clone size: NA; CDR3 DNA: TGTGCCAGCAGCCAAGACAGGGCCGGGACAGGGAAAGAGACCCAGTACTTC; CDR3 protein: CASSQDRAGTGKETQYF
V gene: TRBV19; D gene: TRBD1; J gene: TRBJ2-1; clone size: medium-sized; CDR3 DNA: TGTGCCAGTAGTATAGCTGGGCAGGGGGATTACAATGAGCAGTTCTTC; CDR3 protein: CASSIAGQGDYNEQFF
V gene: TRBV29-1; D gene: NA; J gene: TRBJ2-3; clone size: NA; CDR3 DNA: TGCAGCGTGTGGTGGGCTTTAACAGGCCTCACAGATACGCAGTATTTT; CDR3 protein: CSVWWALTGLTDTQYF
V gene: TRBV19; D gene: NA; J gene: TRBJ2-2; clone size: NA; CDR3 DNA: TGTGCCAGTAGTCTGGGGCCGGCCGGGGAGCTGTTTTTT; CDR3 protein: CASSLGPAGELFF
V gene: TRBV19; D gene: TRBD2; J gene: TRBJ2-3; clone size: medium-sized; CDR3 DNA: TGTGCCAGTAGTATCGAAGGACTAGTGAGAACAGATACGCAGTATTTT; CDR3 protein: CASSIEGLVRTDTQYF
V gene: TRBV25-1; D gene: TRBD2; J gene: TRBJ2-5; clone size: medium-sized; CDR3 DNA: TGTGCCACCTCCGGGACTAGTAGTGGGGAGACCCAGTACTTC; CDR3 protein: CATSGTSSGETQYF
V gene: TRBV10-3; D gene: NA; J gene: TRBJ2-5; clone size: medium-sized; CDR3 DNA: TGTGCCATCAGTGAGTCGGCAGGGGAAGAGACCCAGTACTTC; CDR3 protein: CAISESAGEETQYF
V gene: TRBV4-2; D gene: NA; J gene: TRBJ1-5; clone size: medium-sized; CDR3 DNA: TGTGCCAGCAGCCAGTTTGGGGAGACAGCGGGCAATCAGCCCCAGCATTTT; CDR3 protein: CASSQFGETAGNQPQHF
V gene: TRBV9; D gene: NA; J gene: TRBJ2-1; clone size: NA; CDR3 DNA: TGTGCCAGCAGGGGCGTTGGGGATGAGCAGTTCTTC; CDR3 protein: CASRGVGDEQFF
V gene: TRBV20-1; D gene: NA; J gene: TRBJ2-7; clone size: large; CDR3 DNA: TGCAGTGCTAGAGATTTGGAAGGGTCAACCTACGAGCAGTACTTC; CDR3 protein: CSARDLEGSTYEQYF
V gene: TRBV4-3; D gene: TRBD1; J gene: TRBJ2-7; clone size: medium-sized; CDR3 DNA: TGCGCCAGCAGCCAAGAGAAGGACAGGTACTACGAGCAGTACTTC; CDR3 protein: CASSQEKDRYYEQYF
V gene: TRBV2; D gene: NA; J gene: TRBJ2-3; clone size: large; CDR3 DNA: TGTGCCAGCAGAGAGGGACCGGTCACAGATACGCAGTATTTT; CDR3 protein: CASREGPVTDTQYF
V gene: TRBV3-1; D gene: NA; J gene: TRBJ2-2; clone size: large; CDR3 DNA: TGTGCCAGCAGCCAAGGGCAGGGGCCCACCACCGGGGAGCTGTTTTTT; CDR3 protein: CASSQGQGPTTGELFF
V gene: TRBV4-1; D gene: TRBD2; J gene: TRBJ2-2; clone size: medium-sized; CDR3 DNA: TGCGCCAGCAGCTTGGGCGGACTAGCGTCCGGGGAGCTGTTTTTT; CDR3 protein: CASSLGGLASGELFF
V gene: TRBV9; D gene: NA; J gene: TRBJ2-2; clone size: medium-sized; CDR3 DNA: TGTGCCAGCAGCGTAGGGGGACCCGGGGAGCTGTTTTTT; CDR3 protein: CASSVGGPGELFF
V gene: TRBV2; D gene: NA; J gene: TRBJ2-1; clone size: medium-sized; CDR3 DNA: TGTGCCAGCAGCGACGGCCACTACAATGAGCAGTTCTTC; CDR3 protein: CASSDGHYNEQFF
V gene: TRBV28; D gene: TRBD2; J gene: TRBJ2-3; clone size: large; CDR3 DNA: TGTGCCAGCAGTCTGCGGACTAGTGGGGATACGCAGTATTTT; CDR3 protein: CASSLRTSGDTQYF
V gene: TRBV19; D gene: NA; J gene: TRBJ1-5; clone size: large; CDR3 DNA: TGTGCCAGTAGTATTGGTTCCTCCCAACGTCAGCCCCAGCATTTT; CDR3 protein: CASSIGSSQRQPQHF
V gene: TRBV9; D gene: NA; J gene: TRBJ2-3; clone size: large; CDR3 DNA: TGTGCCAGCAGCGTAGCAGATACGCAGTATTTT; CDR3 protein: CASSVADTQYF
V gene: TRBV19; D gene: NA; J gene: TRBJ1-6; clone size: large; CDR3 DNA: TGTGCCAGTAGTATAGTCGGCGGGACGGACAGTAATTCACCCCTCCACTTT; CDR3 protein: CASSIVGGTDSNSPLHF